This TCR beta chain came from a study of cytomegalovirus exposure and HLA in healthy donors. Study in general: Early released data had tens of millions of unique TCRs, all coming from HLA-typed donors.

Study results and caveats: Later genetic work tied a missense DCLRE1C variant to beta-chain V and J trimming. A later analysis reportedly identified an Asian-associated ancestry cluster as carrying fewer N-insertions than the 666-donor mean.

A remark on this clone: Its antigen is as yet unknown.

Primers for the PCR totalled 60 Vbeta and 13 Jbeta. Profiling relied on immunoSEQ multiplex PCR, and the TCRdb table lists in-frame clones only, not all of them. The sample has about 150,000 clones; 65% to 85% are singletons. This CDR3 has 15 residues. Germline CDR1 reads SGHNT; CDR2 reads YYREEE (reference sequence). V shed 1 base and J shed 1 base, with 11 bases lying between them. The gene calls are TRBV5-4 and TRBJ1-1; D uncertain. The sequence was collected from a woman aged 40 to 49 in good health and CMV-seropositive. Sequenced sample: PBMCs. The CDR3 protein is CASSLPGFGNTEAFF. The DNA of the CDR3 is TGTGCCAGCAGCTTGCCGGGGTTCGGGAACACTGAAGCTTTCTTT. The full variable domain, rest sourced from reference TRBV5-4 and TRBJ1-1, is ETGVTQSPTHLIKTRGQQVTLRCSSQSGHNTVSWYQQALGQGPQFIFQYYREEENGRGNFPPRFSGLQFPNYSSELNVNALELDDSALYLCASSLPGFGNTEAFFGQGTRLTVV.